The source of this TCR beta chain is a study of shared clonotypes between healthy human individuals. Study-level findings and limits: The study generally estimated greater richness for naive than memory subsets.

Note on this clone: Its antigen is not known.

The naive CD8 subset, CD45RO-negative cells positively selected for CCR7, excluded terminally differentiated effector memory CD45RA+ cells. Each cell subset's genomic DNA was divided evenly among several immunoSEQ plates. Clones were read by immunoSEQ multiplex PCR, and TCRdb kept only the in-frame ones, dropping some. The repertoire holds about 2.1 million clones, with about 93% as singletons. The V gene lost 6 bases and the J gene lost 10 bases, with 13 bases spanning the gap. CDR1 is WNHNN, CDR2 SYGVQD, per germline (reference sequence). The CDR3 totals 12 residues. The receptor was derived from a young man in good health. Some clones in this sample may be carry-over from other donors' samples. The gene calls are TRBV10-1 and TRBJ2-1; D possibly corresponds to TRBD2 (5 bases). Sequencing was carried out using naive CD8+ T cells from PBMCs. The DNA for the CDR3 is TGCGCCAGCAGCTCCGGGCCGGGGGAGCAGTTCTTC. Translated: CASSSGPGEQFF.